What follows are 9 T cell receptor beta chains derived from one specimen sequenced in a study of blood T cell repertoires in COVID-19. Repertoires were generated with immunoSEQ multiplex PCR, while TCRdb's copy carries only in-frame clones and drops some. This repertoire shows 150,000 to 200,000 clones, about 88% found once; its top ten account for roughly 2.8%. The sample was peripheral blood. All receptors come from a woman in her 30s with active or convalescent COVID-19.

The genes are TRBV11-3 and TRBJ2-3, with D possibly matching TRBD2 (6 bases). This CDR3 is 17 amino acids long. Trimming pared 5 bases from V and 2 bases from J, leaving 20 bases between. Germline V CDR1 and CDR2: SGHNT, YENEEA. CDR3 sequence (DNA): TGTGCCAGCAGCCCCTCAAGGGGCGGGATCCCCACAGATACGCAGTATTTT. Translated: CASSPSRGGIPTDTQYF. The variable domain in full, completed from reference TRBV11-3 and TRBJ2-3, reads EAGVVQSPRYKIIEKKQPVAFWCNPISGHNTLYWYLQNLGQGPELLIRYENEEAVDDSQLPKDRFSAERLKGVDSTLKIQPAELGDSAVYLCASSPSRGGIPTDTQYFGPGTRLTVL.

The CDR3 sequence is CASTPGDRLGEQYF. DNA for the CDR3: TGTGCCAGCACCCCGGGGGACAGACTGGGCGAGCAGTACTTC. The chain carries TRBV4-2 and TRBJ2-7; possibly TRBD1 for D (7 bases). The germline V gene encodes CDR1 LGHNA and CDR2 YNFKEQ. The V end lost 7 bases, the J end lost 6 bases, and 19 bases lay between the germline ends. The CDR3 has 14 residues.

The CDR3 loop is CASSDRDRANEQFF. In DNA form, the CDR3 reads TGTGCCAGCAGTGATCGGGACAGGGCCAATGAGCAGTTCTTC. This chain uses TRBV2 with TRBJ2-1; 9 bases match TRBD1. The germline gives CDR1 SNHLY, CDR2 FYNNEI. The CDR3 covers 14 residues. V dropped 3 bases and J dropped 6; count of bases not matched to a gene: 3.

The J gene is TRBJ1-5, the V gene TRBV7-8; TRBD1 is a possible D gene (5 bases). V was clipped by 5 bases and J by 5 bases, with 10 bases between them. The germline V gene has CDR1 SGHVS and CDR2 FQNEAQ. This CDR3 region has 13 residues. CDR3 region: CASSDGADQPQHF. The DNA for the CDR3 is TGTGCCAGCAGCGATGGGGCGGATCAGCCCCAGCATTTT.

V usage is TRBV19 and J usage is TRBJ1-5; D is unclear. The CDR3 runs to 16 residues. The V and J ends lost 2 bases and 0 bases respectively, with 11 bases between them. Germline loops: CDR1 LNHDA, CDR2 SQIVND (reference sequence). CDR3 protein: CASSISGGYSNQPQHF. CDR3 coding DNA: TGTGCCAGTAGTATATCGGGAGGCTATAGCAATCAGCCCCAGCATTTT.

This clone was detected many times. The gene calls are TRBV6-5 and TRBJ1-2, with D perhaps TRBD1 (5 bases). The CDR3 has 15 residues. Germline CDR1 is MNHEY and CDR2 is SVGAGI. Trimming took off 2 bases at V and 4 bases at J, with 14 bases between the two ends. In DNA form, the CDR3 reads TGTGCCAGCAGTTACGTTCCAGACAGCCCCTATGGCTACACCTTC. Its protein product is CASSYVPDSPYGYTF.

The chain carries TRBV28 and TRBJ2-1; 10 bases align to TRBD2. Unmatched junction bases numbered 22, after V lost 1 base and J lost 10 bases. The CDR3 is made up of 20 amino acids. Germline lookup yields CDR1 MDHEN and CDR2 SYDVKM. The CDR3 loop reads CASSLFKAGGMSDPPAEQFF. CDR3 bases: TGTGCCAGCAGTTTATTTAAAGCGGGAGGGATGTCCGACCCACCAGCCGAGCAGTTCTTC.

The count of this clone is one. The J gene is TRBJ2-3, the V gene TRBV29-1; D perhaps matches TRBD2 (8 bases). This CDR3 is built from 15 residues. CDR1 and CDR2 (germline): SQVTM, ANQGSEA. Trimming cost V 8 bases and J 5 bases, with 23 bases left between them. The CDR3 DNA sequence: TGCAGCCTGCGGGGGGCAGGGGGTAGGGAAGATACGCAGTATTTT. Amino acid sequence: CSLRGAGGREDTQYF.

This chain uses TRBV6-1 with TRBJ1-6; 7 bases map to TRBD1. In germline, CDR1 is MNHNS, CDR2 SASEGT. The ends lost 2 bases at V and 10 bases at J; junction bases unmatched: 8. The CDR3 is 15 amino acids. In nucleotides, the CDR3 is TGTGCCAGCAGTGAACGACAGGGCCTGGGCTCACCCCTCCACTTT. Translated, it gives CASSERQGLGSPLHF.